The source of this T cell receptor beta chain is a study of identical twins. The sample holds a few counts of this clonotype. Its antigen is unidentified. Each CDR3 protein gets one entry after TCRdb re-called the 5' RACE reads with MiXCR. The repertoire has roughly 720,000 distinct CDR3 sequences, about 18% of them found once; the top ten carry about an eighth. This CDR3 is built from 12 residues. The V end lost 6 bases, the J end lost 0 bases, and 8 bases lay between the germline ends. Looked up from germline, CDR1 is DFQATT and CDR2 is SNEGSKA (reference sequence). Findings and caveats of the study: High-abundance cord blood beta clonotypes had fewer insertions; memory repertoires showed none. For zero-insertion analyses, partial confounding could come from invariant MAIT and iNKT cells.

This same sample was also taken into another study, of T cells expressing NK-cell markers. This second report adds: The TCR beta repertoires originated in sorted CD3+CD56+NKG2C+, CD3+CD56+NKG2C- and CD3+CD56-NKG2C+ T cells.

The chain carries TRBV20-1 and TRBJ1-2; D remains unclear. This sequence was found in a young woman in good health. Sequenced material: PBMCs. For the CDR3, the DNA is TGCAGTGCCAGCCCAACTAACTATGGCTACACCTTC. The encoded protein is CSASPTNYGYTF.